These 25 T cell receptor beta chains originate from one sample sequenced in a study of blood T cell repertoires in COVID-19. Only in-frame clones appear in the TCRdb table, and some are missing; sequencing was by immunoSEQ multiplex PCR. The data show about 310,000 clones, about 90% seen once. The sequenced material came from peripheral blood. The receptors stem from a woman aged 45-59 years who had recovered from COVID-19.

The chain combines TRBV5-1 with TRBJ2-1; 8 positions match TRBD2. V lost 3 bases to trimming and J lost 7 bases; unmatched junction nucleotides: 6. This CDR3 contains 14 residues. Germline V gives CDR1 SGHRS, CDR2 YFSETQ. The CDR3 DNA reads TGCGCCAGCAGCTCTAGCGGGTCAACTAATGAGCAGTTCTTC. This sequence encodes CASSSSGSTNEQFF.

The rearrangement uses TRBV12-3 or TRBV12-4 and TRBJ2-1, with TRBD2 as a possible D gene (6 bases). V gave up 7 bases and J gave up 8 bases, with 15 bases separating them. The CDR3 sequence is 13 residues long. Here the CDR3 reads CASTWGEGDEQFF. The CDR3 DNA is TGTGCCAGCACTTGGGGGGAAGGCGATGAGCAGTTCTTC.

The CDR3 here is CASSLQFSSTDTQYF. The CDR3 DNA follows: TGCGCCAGCAGCCTCCAATTCAGTTCCACAGATACGCAGTATTTT. This rearrangement joins TRBV4-1 to TRBJ2-3; D call uncertain. Trimming left V 4 bases short and J 2 bases short, with 13 bases between. Germline-derived CDR1 and CDR2 are MGHRA and YSYEKL. The CDR3 spans 15 residues.

This clone was picked up one time. The V gene is TRBV7-9, the J gene TRBJ2-7; possibly TRBD1 for D (5 bases). The CDR3 runs 15 residues. The V end was cut by 1 base, the J end by 1 base, with 11 bases between. Germline V gives CDR1 SEHNR, CDR2 FQNEAQ (reference sequence). This CDR3 reads CASSLGGSLSYEQYF. DNA of the CDR3: TGTGCCAGCAGCTTAGGGGGCTCTCTTTCCTACGAGCAGTACTTC. The full variable domain, completed using reference TRBV7-9 and TRBJ2-7, is DTGVSQNPRHKITKRGQNVTFRCDPISEHNRLYWYRQTLGQGPEFLTYFQNEAQLEKSRLLSDRFSAERPKGSFSTLEIQRTEQGDSAMYLCASSLGGSLSYEQYFGPGTRLTVT.

The chain joins TRBV15 to TRBJ1-2; TRBD1 agrees at 9 bases. Germline lookup yields CDR1 LNHNV and CDR2 YYDKDF (reference sequence). The CDR3 contains 13 residues. With V trimmed by 5 bases and J by 7 bases, 5 bases remained unmatched. CDR3 amino acids: CATSWDRDSGYTF. DNA of the CDR3: TGTGCCACCAGCTGGGACAGGGATAGTGGCTACACCTTC.

The genes are TRBV4-3 and TRBJ2-5, with 10 nucleotides matching TRBD1. This CDR3 has 13 amino acids. CDR1 is LGHNA, CDR2 YSLEER, per germline. Trimming cost V 6 bases and J 9 bases; bases outside gene matches: 7. The CDR3 coding sequence is TGCGCCAGCAGTCTGGACAGGGGGGGGGCCCAGTACTTC. It specifies CASSLDRGGAQYF.

Of note for this clone: One junction end disagrees with the germline gene, perhaps due to a read error. V and J are TRBV19 and TRBJ2-1; 8 nucleotides match TRBD2. Per the germline V gene, CDR1 is LNHDA and CDR2 is SQIVND (reference sequence). This CDR3 region has 12 residues. The CDR3 here is CASSIPAGVSVF. For the CDR3, the DNA is TGTGCCAGTAGTATTCCAGCGGGAGTAAGTGTCTTC.

The table lists this clone with a count of one. The chain employs TRBV19 and TRBJ2-1, with D possibly being TRBD2 (6 bases). V dropped 4 bases and J dropped 9 bases, with 22 bases sitting between them. Germline values: CDR1 LNHDA, CDR2 SQIVND (reference sequence). The CDR3 runs to 16 residues. The DNA of the CDR3 is TGTGCCAGTAGTAGCGGGGCGAGACGTAAAGGAAGTGAGCAGTTCTTC. This translates into CASSSGARRKGSEQFF.

The genes are TRBV3-1 (or the pseudogene TRBV3-2) and TRBJ2-7; 8 nucleotides match TRBD2. CDR1 is LGHDT and CDR2 is YNNKEL in the germline V gene (reference sequence). V shed 2 bases, J shed 3 bases, and the junction held 3 bases outside the gene matches. This CDR3 spans 14 amino acids. DNA for the CDR3: TGTGCCAGCAGCCAATGGACTAGCAGCTACGAGCAGTACTTC. Residues: CASSQWTSSYEQYF.

The V and J genes are TRBV5-1 and TRBJ2-7; TRBD1 matches at 9 bases. The CDR3 has 15 amino acids. V shed 0 bases, J shed 4 bases, and the junction held 5 bases outside the gene matches. Per germline, CDR1 SGHRS and CDR2 YFSETQ. Here the CDR3 DNA reads TGCGCCAGCAGCTTGGTTCCGGGACAGGGTTACGAGCAGTACTTC. Protein sequence: CASSLVPGQGYEQYF.

This chain uses TRBV9 with TRBJ2-1, with 8 bases aligning to TRBD2. The CDR3 has 16 amino acids. Germline V gene lookup returns CDR1 SGDLS and CDR2 YYNGEE. With V trimmed by 0 bases and J by 2 bases, 4 bases remained unmatched. The CDR3 nucleotides are TGTGCCAGCAGCGTAGTCGGTAGCGGGGCCTACAATGAGCAGTTCTTC. Translating it yields CASSVVGSGAYNEQFF.

This clone was observed a handful of times. The chain links TRBV27 to TRBJ2-7; tentative D call: TRBD1 (6 bases). The germline CDR1 and CDR2 sequences are MNHEY and SMNVEV (reference sequence). V was clipped by 4 bases and J by 1 base, with 14 bases between them. The CDR3 length is 15 residues. The CDR3 region has the DNA TGTGCCAGCAGTTCAGAACAGGGTATTTCCTACGAGCAGTACTTC. As protein: CASSSEQGISYEQYF.

The gene calls are TRBV6-2 or TRBV6-3 and TRBJ2-3; D remains unclear. The V gene's germline CDR1 is MNHEY and CDR2 SVGEGT. CDR3 size: 13 residues. V lost 0 bases, J lost 4 bases, and 5 bases lay in between. CDR3 protein: CASSYSTADTQYF. The CDR3 region has the DNA TGTGCCAGCAGTTACTCAACAGCAGATACGCAGTATTTT.

V and J are TRBV27 and TRBJ1-2, with 10 positions matching TRBD1. With 5 bases clipped from V and 10 bases from J, the junction kept 7 bases outside the gene matches. Germline V lookup: CDR1 MNHEY, CDR2 SMNVEV (reference sequence). CDR3 length: 13 residues. In nucleotides, the CDR3 is TGTGCCAGCAGTGGGCTGGACAGGGGGGTCTACACCTTC. It encodes CASSGLDRGVYTF.

This clone was seen once. The rearrangement links TRBV24-1 to TRBJ2-1; TRBD2 is a possible D gene (6 bases). V lost 4 bases, J lost 8 bases, and 26 bases lay in between. The CDR3 covers 18 residues. Germline V lookup: CDR1 KGHDR, CDR2 SFDVKD. The CDR3 here is CATSDAGVGGAKKDEQFF. The CDR3 nucleotides are TGTGCCACCAGTGACGCCGGGGTAGGAGGGGCGAAGAAGGATGAGCAGTTCTTC.

V gene TRBV27 combines with J gene TRBJ1-4; 7 nucleotides line up with TRBD1. The CDR3 extends over 15 amino acids. V lost 4 bases to trimming and J lost 7 bases; unmatched junction nucleotides: 9. Germline V gene data show CDR1 as MNHEY and CDR2 as SMNVEV (reference sequence). The CDR3 is CASSWGDRVGEKLFF. The CDR3 DNA reads TGTGCCAGCAGTTGGGGAGACAGGGTCGGTGAAAAACTGTTTTTT.

The rearrangement links TRBV9 to TRBJ1-3; no firm D call. Trimming took 2 bases from V and 0 from J, leaving 6 bases between them. Germline values: CDR1 SGDLS, CDR2 YYNGEE. The length of the CDR3 is 14 residues. CDR3 DNA sequence: TGTGCCAGCAGCGTCCGCAGCTCTGGAAACACCATATATTTT. This encodes CASSVRSSGNTIYF.

Only one count was recorded for this clone. The rearrangement uses TRBV7-9 and TRBJ1-6; 8 bases agree with TRBD1. Germline V gene lookup returns CDR1 SEHNR and CDR2 FQNEAQ (reference sequence). Losses at the gene ends were 5 bases for V and 12 bases for J; bases not matched to a gene: 9. This CDR3 has 14 residues. As DNA, the CDR3 is TGTGCCAGCAGCCTAGGACAGGGTCCTGGACCCCTCCACTTT. The encoded protein is CASSLGQGPGPLHF.

For this clone: The same CDR3 arises from other DNA sequences in this sample as well. The rearrangement links TRBV5-1 to TRBJ2-7; 7 bases align to TRBD2. V lost 2 bases to trimming and J lost 1 base; unmatched junction nucleotides: 3. The germline V gene encodes CDR1 SGHRS and CDR2 YFSETQ. CDR3 size: 14 residues. CDR3 sequence (DNA): TGCGCCAGCAGCTTAGCGGGATCGTCCTACGAGCAGTACTTC. Amino acids: CASSLAGSSYEQYF.

The V and J genes are TRBV7-2 and TRBJ2-1; TRBD1 matches 8 bases. Germline V gene data show CDR1 as SGHTA and CDR2 as FQGNSA. Trimming cost V 6 bases and J 3 bases; bases outside gene matches: 7. The CDR3 spans 15 residues. The CDR3 DNA sequence: TGTGCCAGCAGACGGACAGGGACCGACTACAATGAGCAGTTCTTC. Translating gives CASRRTGTDYNEQFF.

The chain combines TRBV27 with TRBJ1-1, with 7 nucleotides matching TRBD1. The CDR3 sequence is 15 residues long. The germline V gene has CDR1 MNHEY and CDR2 SMNVEV (reference sequence). V shed 6 bases and J 4 bases; nucleotides not matched to a gene: 11. CDR3 coding DNA: TGTGCCAGCAGGGCCGACAGGGTATTACGCACTGAAGCTTTCTTT. This gives the protein CASRADRVLRTEAFF.

V and J are TRBV30 and TRBJ2-2; a possible D gene is TRBD2 (6 bases). From germline, CDR1 is GTSNPN and CDR2 SVGIG (reference sequence). This CDR3 is 14 amino acids long. Trimming removed 4 bases at V and 5 bases at J, with 14 bases between. This CDR3 reads CAWTRSGGTGELFF. CDR3 DNA sequence: TGTGCCTGGACCCGAAGTGGGGGGACCGGGGAGCTGTTTTTT.

In this sample, this clone turned up a few times. The chain has TRBV4-3 and TRBJ1-6; TRBD1 matches 7 bases. Germline loops: CDR1 LGHNA, CDR2 YSLEER. V gave up 0 bases and J gave up 6 bases; unmatched junction bases: 8. This CDR3 is 17 amino acids long. CDR3 region: CASSQDLYRGINSPLHF. For the CDR3, the DNA is TGCGCCAGCAGCCAAGATTTGTACAGGGGCATTAATTCACCCCTCCACTTT.

The J gene is TRBJ2-7, the V gene TRBV7-2; the D is unclear. The CDR3 covers 13 residues. Germline V gene data show CDR1 as SGHTA and CDR2 as FQGNSA. Trimming took off 6 bases at V and 6 bases at J, with 15 bases between the two ends. This chain's CDR3 is CASSRSPAGEQYF. CDR3 sequence (DNA): TGTGCCAGCAGTCGCAGTCCAGCAGGCGAGCAGTACTTC.

J is TRBJ2-3 and V is TRBV10-1; the match to TRBD2 covers 7 bases. The CDR3 extends over 13 amino acids. Germline values: CDR1 WNHNN, CDR2 SYGVQD (reference sequence). After removal of 6 bases from V and 2 bases from J, the junction contained 2 bases not matched to a gene. CDR3 region: CASSGLVTDTQYF. In DNA form, the CDR3 reads TGCGCCAGCAGCGGACTAGTCACAGATACGCAGTATTTT.